This T cell receptor (beta chain) was found in a study of CD8 T cells in Susac syndrome. CD8+ and CD4+ T cells circulating in blood were sequenced for TCR beta. With random hexamers, roughly 0.45 to 1 ug RNA was reverse transcribed. TCRdb re-derived calls from the immunoSEQ multiplex PCR reads in MiXCR, one entry per CDR3 protein. The sample has about 77,000 distinct CDR3 sequences, about 93% seen once. CDR1 and CDR2 from the germline V gene are MNHEY and SVGAGI. Trimming removed 2 bases at V and 6 bases at J, with 20 bases between. The CDR3 has 17 residues. The source material was CD4+ T cells from PBMCs. This TCR derives from a human donor with Susac syndrome. The V call is TRBV6-5, the J call TRBJ2-1; D may correspond to TRBD1 or TRBD2 (6 bases each). DNA of the CDR3: TGTGCCAGCAGTTACGGTCCTCGTACAGGGAGGCGCAATGAGCAGTTCTTC. The encoded protein is CASSYGPRTGRRNEQFF.